The present TCR beta chain was sequenced within a study of T cell responses to AZD1222 COVID-19 vaccine. Libraries were prepared by immunoSEQ multiplex PCR; TCRdb keeps only in-frame clonotypes and omits some of them. Counted here are about 120,000 clones, 65% to 90% occurring once; the ten biggest clones make up about 28%. Germline-derived CDR1 and CDR2 are MNHEY and SVGAGI. The V and J ends lost 4 bases and 0 bases respectively, with 7 bases between them. The CDR3 spans 14 residues. Points on this clone: Its antigen remains unidentified.

Findings of the study overall: There were mostly white British donors and more females than males, and clonal diversity was possibly underestimated. Samples come after the peak T cell response, not at day 14.

Sequenced material: peripheral blood, taken 28 days after the second AZD1222 dose. This chain joins TRBV6-5 and TRBJ1-3; D gene uncertain. The TCR comes from an adult who received the AZD1222 COVID-19 vaccine. The CDR3 loop reads CASSSGLSGNTIYF. CDR3 DNA sequence: TGTGCCAGCAGTTCAGGCCTCTCTGGAAACACCATATATTTT.